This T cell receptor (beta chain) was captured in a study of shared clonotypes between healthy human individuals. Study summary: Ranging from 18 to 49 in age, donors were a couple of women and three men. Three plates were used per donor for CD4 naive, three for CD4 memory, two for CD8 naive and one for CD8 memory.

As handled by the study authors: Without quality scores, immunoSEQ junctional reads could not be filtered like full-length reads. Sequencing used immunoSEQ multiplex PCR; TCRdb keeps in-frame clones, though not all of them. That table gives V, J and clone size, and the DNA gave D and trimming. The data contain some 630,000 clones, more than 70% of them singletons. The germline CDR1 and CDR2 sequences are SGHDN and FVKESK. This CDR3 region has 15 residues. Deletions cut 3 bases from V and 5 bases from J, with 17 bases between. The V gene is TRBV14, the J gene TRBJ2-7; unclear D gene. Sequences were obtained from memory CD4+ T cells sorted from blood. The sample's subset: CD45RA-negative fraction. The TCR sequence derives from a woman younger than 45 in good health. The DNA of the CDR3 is TGTGCCAGCAGCCAGGTGAAAGCGCGACCCCACGAGCAGTACTTC. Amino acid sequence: CASSQVKARPHEQYF.